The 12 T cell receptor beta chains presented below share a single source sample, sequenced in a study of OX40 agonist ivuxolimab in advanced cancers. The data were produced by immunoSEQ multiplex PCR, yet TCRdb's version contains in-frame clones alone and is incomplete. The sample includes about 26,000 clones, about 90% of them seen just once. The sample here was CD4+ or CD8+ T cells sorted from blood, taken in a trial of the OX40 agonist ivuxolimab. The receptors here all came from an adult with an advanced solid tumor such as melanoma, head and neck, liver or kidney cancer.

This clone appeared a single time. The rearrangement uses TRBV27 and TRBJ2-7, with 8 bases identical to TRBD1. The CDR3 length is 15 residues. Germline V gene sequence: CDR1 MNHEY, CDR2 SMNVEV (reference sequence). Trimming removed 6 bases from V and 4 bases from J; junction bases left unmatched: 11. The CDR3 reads CASSFPGTGVYEQYF. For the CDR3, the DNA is TGTGCCAGCAGCTTTCCCGGGACAGGCGTTTACGAGCAGTACTTC.

The CDR3 is CASSFQGAYNEQFF. The DNA of the CDR3 is TGTGCCAGCAGTTTTCAGGGGGCTTACAATGAGCAGTTCTTC. The chain couples TRBV27 to TRBJ2-1, with 8 bases identical to TRBD1. Losses at the gene ends were 3 bases for V and 4 bases for J; bases not matched to a gene: 2. This CDR3 region has 14 residues. CDR1 MNHEY and CDR2 SMNVEV come from the germline V gene (reference sequence).

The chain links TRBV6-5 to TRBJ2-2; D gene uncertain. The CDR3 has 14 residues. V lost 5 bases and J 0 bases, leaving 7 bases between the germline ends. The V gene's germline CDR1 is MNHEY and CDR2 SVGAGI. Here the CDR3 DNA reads TGTGCCAGCAGTAATAGAGCGAACACCGGGGAGCTGTTTTTT. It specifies CASSNRANTGELFF.

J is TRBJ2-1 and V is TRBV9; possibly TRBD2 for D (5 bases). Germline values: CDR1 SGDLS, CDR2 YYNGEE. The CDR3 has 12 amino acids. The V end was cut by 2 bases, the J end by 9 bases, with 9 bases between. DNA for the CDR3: TGTGCCAGCAGCGTCGGACTTTCTGAGCAGTTCTTC. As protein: CASSVGLSEQFF.

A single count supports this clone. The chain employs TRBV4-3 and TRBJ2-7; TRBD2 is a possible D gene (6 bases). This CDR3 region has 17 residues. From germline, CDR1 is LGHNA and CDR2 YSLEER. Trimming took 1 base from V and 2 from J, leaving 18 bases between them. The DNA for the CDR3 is TGCGCCAGCAGCCAAGCCGAAGGAGGGCTACTTGCCTACGAGCAGTACTTC. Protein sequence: CASSQAEGGLLAYEQYF.

CDR3 amino acids: CASSLRGLHEKLFF. CDR3 bases: TGTGCCAGCAGTTTACGGGGGCTTCATGAAAAACTGTTTTTT. V usage is TRBV28 and J usage is TRBJ1-4; a weak D match, TRBD1 (6 bases). From germline, CDR1 is MDHEN and CDR2 SYDVKM. The CDR3 runs to 14 residues. Trimming cost V 2 bases and J 6 bases, with 10 bases left between them.

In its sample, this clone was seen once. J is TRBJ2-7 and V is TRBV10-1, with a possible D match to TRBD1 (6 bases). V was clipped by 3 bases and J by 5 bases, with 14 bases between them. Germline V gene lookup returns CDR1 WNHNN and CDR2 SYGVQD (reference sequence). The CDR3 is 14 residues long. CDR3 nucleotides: TGCGCCAGCAGTGATGGCAGGGGTCTCGACGAGCAGTACTTC. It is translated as CASSDGRGLDEQYF.

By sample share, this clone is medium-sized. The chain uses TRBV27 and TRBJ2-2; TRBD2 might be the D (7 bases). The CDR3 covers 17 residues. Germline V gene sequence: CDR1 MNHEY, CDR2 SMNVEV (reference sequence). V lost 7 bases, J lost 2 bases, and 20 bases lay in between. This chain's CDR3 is CASTPLLRGGNTGELFF. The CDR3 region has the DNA TGTGCCAGCACCCCTCTGTTGAGGGGGGGAAACACCGGGGAGCTGTTTTTT.

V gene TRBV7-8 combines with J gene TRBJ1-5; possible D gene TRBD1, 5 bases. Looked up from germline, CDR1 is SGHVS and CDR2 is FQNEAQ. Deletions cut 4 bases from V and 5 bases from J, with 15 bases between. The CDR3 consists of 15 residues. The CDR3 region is CASSYGLGGYQPQHF. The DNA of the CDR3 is TGTGCCAGCAGCTATGGACTGGGGGGTTATCAGCCCCAGCATTTT.

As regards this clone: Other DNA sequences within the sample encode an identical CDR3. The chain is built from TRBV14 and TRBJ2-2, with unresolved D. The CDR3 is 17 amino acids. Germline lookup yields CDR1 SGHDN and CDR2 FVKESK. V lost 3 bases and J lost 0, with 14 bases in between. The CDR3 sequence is CASSQARTATNTGELFF. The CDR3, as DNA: TGTGCCAGCAGCCAGGCCCGGACGGCAACGAACACCGGGGAGCTGTTTTTT.

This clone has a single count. CDR3 region: CASKPTAHYGYTF. Here the CDR3 DNA reads TGTGCCAGCAAGCCCACTGCCCACTATGGCTACACCTTC. This chain uses TRBV2 with TRBJ1-2; no firm D call. Germline lookup yields CDR1 SNHLY and CDR2 FYNNEI. CDR3 length: 13 residues. V was pared by 7 bases and J by 3 bases, with 12 bases between.

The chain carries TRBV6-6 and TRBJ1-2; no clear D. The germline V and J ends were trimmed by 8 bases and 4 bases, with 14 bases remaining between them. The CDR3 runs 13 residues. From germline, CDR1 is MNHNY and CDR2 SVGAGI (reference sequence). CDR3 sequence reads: CASLTRESYGYTF. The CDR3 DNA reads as TGTGCCAGCCTTACCCGGGAGTCCTATGGCTACACCTTC.